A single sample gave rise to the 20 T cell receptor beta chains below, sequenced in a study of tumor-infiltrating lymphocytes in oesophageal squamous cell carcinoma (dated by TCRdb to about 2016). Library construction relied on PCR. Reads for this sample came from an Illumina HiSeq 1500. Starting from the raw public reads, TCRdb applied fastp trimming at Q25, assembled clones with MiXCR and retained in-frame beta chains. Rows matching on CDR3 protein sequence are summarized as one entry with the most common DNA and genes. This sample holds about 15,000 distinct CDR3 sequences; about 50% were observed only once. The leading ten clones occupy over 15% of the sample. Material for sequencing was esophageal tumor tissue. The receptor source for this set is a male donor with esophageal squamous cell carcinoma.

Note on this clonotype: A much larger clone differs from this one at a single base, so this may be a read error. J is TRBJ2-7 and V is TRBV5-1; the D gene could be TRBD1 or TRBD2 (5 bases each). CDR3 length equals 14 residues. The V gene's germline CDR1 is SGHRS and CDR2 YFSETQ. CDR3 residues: CVSNRDAAYNEQYF. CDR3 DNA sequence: TGCGTCAGTAACCGGGACGCGGCCTACAATGAGCAGTACTTC. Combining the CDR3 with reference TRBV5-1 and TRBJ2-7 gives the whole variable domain KAGVTQTPRYLIKTRGQQVTLSCSPISGHRSVSWYQQTPGQGLQFLFEYFSETQRNKGNFPGRFSGRQFSNSRSEMNVSTLELGDSALYLCVSNRDAAYNEQYFGPGTRLTVT.

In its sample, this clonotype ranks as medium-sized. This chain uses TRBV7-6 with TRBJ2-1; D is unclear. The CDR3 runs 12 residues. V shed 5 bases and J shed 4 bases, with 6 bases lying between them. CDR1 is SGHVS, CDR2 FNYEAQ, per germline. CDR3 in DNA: TGTGCCAGCAGCCACAGATACAATGAGCAGTTCTTC. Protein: CASSHRYNEQFF. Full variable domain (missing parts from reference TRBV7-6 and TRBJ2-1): GAGVSQSPRYKVTKRGQDVALRCDPISGHVSLYWYRQALGQGPEFLTYFNYEAQQDKSGLPNDRFSAERPEGSISTLTIQRTEQRDSAMYRCASSHRYNEQFFGPGTRLTVL.

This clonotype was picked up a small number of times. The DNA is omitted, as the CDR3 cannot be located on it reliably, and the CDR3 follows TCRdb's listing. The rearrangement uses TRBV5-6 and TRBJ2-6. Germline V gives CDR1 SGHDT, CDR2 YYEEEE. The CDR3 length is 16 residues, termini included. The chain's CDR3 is CASSLGHKNGWLHLRF.

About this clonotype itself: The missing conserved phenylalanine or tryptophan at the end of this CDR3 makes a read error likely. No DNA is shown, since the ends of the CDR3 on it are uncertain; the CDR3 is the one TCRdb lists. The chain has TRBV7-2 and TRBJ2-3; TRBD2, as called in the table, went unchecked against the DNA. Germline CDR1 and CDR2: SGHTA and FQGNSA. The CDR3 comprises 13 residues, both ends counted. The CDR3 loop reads CASSLTYEQYFGP.

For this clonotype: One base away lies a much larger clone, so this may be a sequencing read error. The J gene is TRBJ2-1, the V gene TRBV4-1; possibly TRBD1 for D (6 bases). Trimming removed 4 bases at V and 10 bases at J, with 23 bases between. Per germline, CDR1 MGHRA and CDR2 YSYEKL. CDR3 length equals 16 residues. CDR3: CASSPLRGSLSYEQFF. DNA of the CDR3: TGCGCCAGCAGCCCCCTCAGGGGCTCCCTCTCCTACGAGCAGTTCTTC.

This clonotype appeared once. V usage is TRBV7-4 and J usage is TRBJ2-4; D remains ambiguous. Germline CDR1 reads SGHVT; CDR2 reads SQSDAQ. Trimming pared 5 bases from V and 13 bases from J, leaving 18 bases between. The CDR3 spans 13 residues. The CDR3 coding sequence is TGTGCCAGCAGCAAAACGGGTTCCCGGGCGCAGTACTTC. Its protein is CASSKTGSRAQYF.

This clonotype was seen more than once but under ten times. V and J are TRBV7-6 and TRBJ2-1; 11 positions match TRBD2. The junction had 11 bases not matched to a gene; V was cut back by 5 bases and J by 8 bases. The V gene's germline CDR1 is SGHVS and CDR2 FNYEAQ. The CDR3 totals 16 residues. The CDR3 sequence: CASSGRSGRVGDEQFF. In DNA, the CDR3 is TGTGCCAGCAGCGGCCGTAGCGGGAGGGTGGGGGATGAGCAGTTCTTC.

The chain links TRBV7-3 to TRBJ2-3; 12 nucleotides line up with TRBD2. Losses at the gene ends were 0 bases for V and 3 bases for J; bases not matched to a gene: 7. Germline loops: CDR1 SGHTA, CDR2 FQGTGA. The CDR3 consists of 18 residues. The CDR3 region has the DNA TGTGCCAGCAGCTTAACAGCGACTAGCGGGAGTGGGACAGATACGCAGTATTTT. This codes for CASSLTATSGSGTDTQYF.

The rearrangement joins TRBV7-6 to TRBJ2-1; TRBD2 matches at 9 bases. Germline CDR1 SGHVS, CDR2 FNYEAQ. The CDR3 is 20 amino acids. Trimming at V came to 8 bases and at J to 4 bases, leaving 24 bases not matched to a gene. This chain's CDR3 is CASLLSGRTLDDQLYNEQFF. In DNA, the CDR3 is TGTGCCAGCTTGTTAAGCGGGAGGACCCTCGACGATCAATTATACAATGAGCAGTTCTTC.

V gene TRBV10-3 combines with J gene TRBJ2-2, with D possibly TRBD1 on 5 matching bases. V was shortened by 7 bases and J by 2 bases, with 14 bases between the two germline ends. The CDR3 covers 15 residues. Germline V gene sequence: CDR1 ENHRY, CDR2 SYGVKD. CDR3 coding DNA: TGTGCCATCACCTTGACAGCTAGTAACACCGGGGAGCTGTTTTTT. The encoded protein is CAITLTASNTGELFF.

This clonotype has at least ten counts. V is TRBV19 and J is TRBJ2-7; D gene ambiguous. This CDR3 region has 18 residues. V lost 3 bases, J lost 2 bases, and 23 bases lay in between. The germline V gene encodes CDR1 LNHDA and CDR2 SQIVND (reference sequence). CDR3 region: CASSIYSMGRVAPYEQYF. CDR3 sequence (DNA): TGTGCCAGTAGTATTTATTCAATGGGAAGAGTGGCCCCCTACGAGCAGTACTTC.

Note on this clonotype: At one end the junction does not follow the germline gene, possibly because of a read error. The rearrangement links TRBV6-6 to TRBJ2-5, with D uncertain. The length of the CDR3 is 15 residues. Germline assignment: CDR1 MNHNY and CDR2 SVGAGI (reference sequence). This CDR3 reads CASNDFSSYNSPLHF. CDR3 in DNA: TGTGCCAGCAATGACTTCAGTTCCTATAATTCACCCCTCCACTTC.

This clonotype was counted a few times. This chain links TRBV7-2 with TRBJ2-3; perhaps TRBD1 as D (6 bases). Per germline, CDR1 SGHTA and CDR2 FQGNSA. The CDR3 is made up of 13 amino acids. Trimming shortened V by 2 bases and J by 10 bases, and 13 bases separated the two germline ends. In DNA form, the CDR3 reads TGTGCCAGCAGCTTATCCCCAGGGGATCCGCAGTATTTT. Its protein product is CASSLSPGDPQYF.

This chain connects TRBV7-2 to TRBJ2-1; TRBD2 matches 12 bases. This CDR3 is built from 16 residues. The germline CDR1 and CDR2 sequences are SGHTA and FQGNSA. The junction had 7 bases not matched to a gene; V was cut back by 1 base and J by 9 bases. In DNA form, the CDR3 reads TGTGCCAGCAGCTTAGTGACTAGCGGGAGATTCGCTGAGCAGTTCTTC. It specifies CASSLVTSGRFAEQFF.

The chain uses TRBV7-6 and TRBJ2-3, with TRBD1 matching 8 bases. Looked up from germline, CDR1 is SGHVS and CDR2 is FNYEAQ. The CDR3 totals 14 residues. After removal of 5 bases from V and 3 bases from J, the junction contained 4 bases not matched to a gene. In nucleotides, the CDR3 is TGTGCCAGCAGCCCAACAGGGGGGACAGATACGCAGTATTTT. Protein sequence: CASSPTGGTDTQYF. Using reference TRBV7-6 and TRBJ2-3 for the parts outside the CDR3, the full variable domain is GAGVSQSPRYKVTKRGQDVALRCDPISGHVSLYWYRQALGQGPEFLTYFNYEAQQDKSGLPNDRFSAERPEGSISTLTIQRTEQRDSAMYRCASSPTGGTDTQYFGPGTRLTVL.

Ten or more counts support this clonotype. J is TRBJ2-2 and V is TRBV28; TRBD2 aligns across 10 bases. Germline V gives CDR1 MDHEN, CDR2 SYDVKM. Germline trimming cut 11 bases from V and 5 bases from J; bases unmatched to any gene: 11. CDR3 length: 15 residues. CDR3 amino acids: CASSPGLAITGELFF. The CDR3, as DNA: TGTGCCTCCTCGCCGGGACTAGCGATAACCGGGGAGCTGTTTTTT.

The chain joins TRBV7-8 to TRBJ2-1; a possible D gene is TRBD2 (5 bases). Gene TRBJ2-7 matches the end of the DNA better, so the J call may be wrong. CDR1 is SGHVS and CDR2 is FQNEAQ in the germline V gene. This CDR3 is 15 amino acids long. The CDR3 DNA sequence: TGTGCCAGCAGCCCGAGGACGGTGGGAGCCTACGAGCAGTACTTC. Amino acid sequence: CASSPRTVGAYEQYF.

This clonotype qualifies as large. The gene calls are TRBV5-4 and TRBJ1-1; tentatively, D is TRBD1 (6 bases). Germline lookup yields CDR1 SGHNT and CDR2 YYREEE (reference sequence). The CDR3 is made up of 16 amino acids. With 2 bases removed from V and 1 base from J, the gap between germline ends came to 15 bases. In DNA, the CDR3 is TGTGCCAGCAGCTTTGGTTCAGGGGTTGCGAACACTGAAGCTTTCTTT. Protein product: CASSFGSGVANTEAFF.

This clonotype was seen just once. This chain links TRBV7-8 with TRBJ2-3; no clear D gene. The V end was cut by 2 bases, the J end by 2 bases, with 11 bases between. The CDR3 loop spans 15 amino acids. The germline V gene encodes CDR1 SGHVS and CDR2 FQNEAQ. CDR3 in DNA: TGTGCCAGCAGCTTAATGGGCCGATTCACAGATACGCAGTATTTT. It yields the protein CASSLMGRFTDTQYF.

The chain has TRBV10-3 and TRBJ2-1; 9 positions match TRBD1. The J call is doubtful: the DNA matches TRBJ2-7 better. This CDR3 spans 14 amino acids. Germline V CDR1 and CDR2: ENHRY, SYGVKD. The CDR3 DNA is TGTGCCATCAGTGCGTTCGGACAGGGGAACGAGCAGTACTTC. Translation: CAISAFGQGNEQYF.